The clone carrying this TCR beta chain appeared many times. Preparing the TCRbeta library involved the use of unique molecular identifiers. From the PCR reads, TCRdb called clonotypes with MiXCR, one entry per CDR3 protein. Of around 240,000 distinct CDR3 sequences listed, 9.7% are singletons. The data derive from a study of T-cell reconstitution after alpha-beta-depleted transplantation in children. The CDR3 length is 13 residues. Germline CDR1 reads DFQATT; CDR2 reads SNEGSKA (reference sequence). Unmatched junction bases numbered 6, after V lost 5 bases and J lost 6 bases. The V gene is TRBV20-1, the J gene TRBJ1-2; TRBD1 agrees at 10 bases. The sample in question was PBMCs from the stem cell graft donor, obtained from the stem cell graft. This TCR came from a human donor who donated a stem cell graft to a child with SCID. The DNA of the CDR3 is TGCAGTGCTGACCGACAGGGGGCACATGGCTACACCTTC. It codes for CSADRQGAHGYTF.